The 29 T cell receptor beta chains below come from one sample, sequenced in a study of blood T cell repertoires in COVID-19. Clones were read by immunoSEQ multiplex PCR, and TCRdb kept only the in-frame ones, dropping some. The profile shows about half a million clones, about 88% of them singletons. The sequenced sample was PBMCs or T cells enriched from blood (not recorded which). These receptors originate from a woman aged 55-69 years who had recovered from COVID-19.

The chain employs TRBV18 and TRBJ1-6, with 7 bases lining up with TRBD1. The CDR3 has 15 residues. CDR1 and CDR2 (germline): KGHSH, LQKENI. J lost 7 bases, V lost 4 bases, and 7 bases had no gene match. The CDR3 nucleotides are TGTGCCAGCTCACTAGGACAGGCCGGGAATTCACCCCTCCACTTT. Protein: CASSLGQAGNSPLHF.

V gene TRBV7-2 combines with J gene TRBJ1-1; the match to TRBD1 covers 7 bases. The CDR3 length is 14 residues. The germline gives CDR1 SGHTA, CDR2 FQGNSA. With V trimmed by 4 bases and J by 5 bases, 7 bases remained unmatched. CDR3 bases: TGTGCCAGCAGCTCTCGCAGGGGGTATACTGAAGCTTTCTTT. This sequence encodes CASSSRRGYTEAFF.

This chain joins TRBV30 and TRBJ1-3; a weak D match, TRBD1 (5 bases). The CDR3 totals 14 residues. CDR1 is GTSNPN and CDR2 is SVGIG in the germline V gene (reference sequence). V lost 7 bases and J 0 bases, leaving 13 bases between the germline ends. This CDR3 is CAFTRDSSGNTIYF. The CDR3 nucleotides read TGTGCCTTCACCCGGGACTCCTCTGGAAACACCATATATTTT. The full variable domain, its missing parts supplied by reference TRBV30 and TRBJ1-3, is SQTIHQWPATLVQPVGSPLSLECTVEGTSNPNLYWYRQAAGRGLQLLFYSVGIGQISSEVPQNLSASRPQDRQFILSSKKLLLSDSGFYLCAFTRDSSGNTIYFGEGSWLTVV.

The chain joins TRBV6-5 to TRBJ1-5, with TRBD1 matching over 9 bases. V lost 6 bases to trimming and J lost 7 bases; unmatched junction nucleotides: 7. The CDR3 is 14 amino acids. Germline V gene data show CDR1 as MNHEY and CDR2 as SVGAGI. The CDR3 DNA follows: TGTGCCAGCAGGGGCACAGGGGGCGGACAGCCCCAGCATTTT. Translated, it gives CASRGTGGGQPQHF.

The chain uses TRBV7-6 and TRBJ1-2, with D perhaps matching TRBD1 (6 bases). Germline V gene lookup returns CDR1 SGHVS and CDR2 FNYEAQ. The CDR3 runs 13 residues. V dropped 4 bases and J dropped 8 bases, with 14 bases sitting between them. The CDR3 DNA sequence: TGTGCCAGCAGCTCGGACACCAGGGGAGGCTACACCTTC. This codes for CASSSDTRGGYTF.

V is TRBV5-8 and J is TRBJ1-5; no reliable D call. There are 12 residues in the CDR3. Germline V CDR1 and CDR2: SGHTS, YDEGEE. The ends were cut back, 0 bases at V and 9 bases at J, with 7 bases in the middle. The CDR3 spells CASSLVFRPQHF. As DNA, the CDR3 is TGTGCCAGCAGCTTGGTATTTCGGCCCCAGCATTTT. The full variable domain, rest sourced from reference TRBV5-8 and TRBJ1-5, is EAGVTQSPTHLIKTRGQQATLRCSPISGHTSVYWYQQALGLGLQFLLWYDEGEERNRGNFPPRFSGRQFPNYSSELNVNALELEDSALYLCASSLVFRPQHFGDGTRLSIL.

This clone was seen only once. The chain links TRBV10-3 to TRBJ1-2; TRBD1 aligns across 7 bases. There are 13 residues in the CDR3. From germline, CDR1 is ENHRY and CDR2 SYGVKD. The ends lost 10 bases at V and 8 bases at J; junction bases unmatched: 13. CDR3 in amino acids: CATPTTGSGGYTF. The CDR3, as DNA: TGTGCCACCCCTACGACAGGGTCGGGAGGCTACACCTTC.

The J gene is TRBJ2-3, the V gene TRBV4-1; D is possibly TRBD1 (6 bases). Germline CDR1 and CDR2: MGHRA and YSYEKL. The ends were cut back, 2 bases at V and 0 bases at J, with 15 bases in the middle. The CDR3 runs to 17 residues. The CDR3 here is CASSQSVGTRSTDTQYF. CDR3 nucleotide sequence: TGCGCCAGCAGCCAATCCGTCGGGACACGGAGCACAGATACGCAGTATTTT.

This chain joins TRBV14 and TRBJ1-6; TRBD1 agrees at 7 bases. The CDR3 runs 15 residues. CDR1 SGHDN and CDR2 FVKESK come from the germline V gene. The ends lost 4 bases at V and 7 bases at J; junction bases unmatched: 7. CDR3 in DNA: TGTGCCAGCAGCCCCTGGGACAGACTAAATTCACCCCTCCACTTT. This gives the protein CASSPWDRLNSPLHF. Full variable domain (rest looked up from reference TRBV14 and TRBJ1-6): EAGVTQFPSHSVIEKGQTVTLRCDPISGHDNLYWYRRVMGKEIKFLLHFVKESKQDESGMPNNRFLAERTGGTYSTLKVQPAELEDSGVYFCASSPWDRLNSPLHFGNGTRLTVT.

This clone appeared a single time. This chain joins TRBV6-5 and TRBJ1-2, with TRBD1 as a possible D gene (6 bases). CDR1 and CDR2 (germline): MNHEY, SVGAGI. The CDR3 consists of 13 residues. Trimming took off 6 bases at V and 7 bases at J, with 15 bases between the two ends. This chain's CDR3 is CASSPGTSAGYTF. The CDR3 region has the DNA TGTGCCAGCAGCCCCGGGACATCTGCTGGCTACACCTTC.

The V and J genes are TRBV9 and TRBJ2-3; 8 bases agree with TRBD2. V dropped 2 bases and J dropped 2; count of bases not matched to a gene: 4. Per the germline V gene, CDR1 is SGDLS and CDR2 is YYNGEE. The length of the CDR3 is 15 residues. The CDR3 DNA follows: TGTGCCAGCAGCGTCCGGGGGGGGTCCACAGATACGCAGTATTTT. Its translation: CASSVRGGSTDTQYF.

This clone has more than one count but fewer than ten. This sequence joins TRBV14 and TRBJ2-7, with TRBD1 matching 9 bases. The germline CDR1 and CDR2 sequences are SGHDN and FVKESK. The CDR3 runs 14 residues. V trimming: 4 bases; J trimming: 2 bases; junction bases outside the gene matches: 3. CDR3 in DNA: TGTGCCAGCAGCCCGGGACAGGGACCCTACGAGCAGTACTTC. It yields the protein CASSPGQGPYEQYF.

This chain joins TRBV5-6 and TRBJ2-5; 10 bases align to TRBD1. This CDR3 is built from 12 residues. The V and J ends lost 3 bases and 8 bases, in that order; junction bases with no gene match: 1. Germline V gives CDR1 SGHDT, CDR2 YYEEEE. The CDR3 coding sequence is TGTGCCAGCAGCTGGACAGGGGGTACCCAGTACTTC. It is translated as CASSWTGGTQYF.

For the CDR3, the DNA is TGTGCCAGCAGTTTGTTTCAGGGGGTACAGTTCTTC. Amino acids: CASSLFQGVQFF. The rearrangement uses TRBV27 and TRBJ2-1; the match to TRBD1 covers 7 bases. CDR3 length: 12 residues. CDR1 and CDR2 from the germline V gene are MNHEY and SMNVEV (reference sequence). J was trimmed by 13 bases and V by 3 bases; bases with no gene match: 6.

The V and J genes are TRBV7-2 and TRBJ2-7; 7 nucleotides align to TRBD1. The junction had 3 bases not matched to a gene; V was cut back by 3 bases and J by 4 bases. Germline CDR1 reads SGHTA; CDR2 reads FQGNSA. The CDR3 is 13 residues long. The CDR3 nucleotides read TGTGCCAGCAGCTTCGACAGGGATTACGAGCAGTACTTC. Its protein is CASSFDRDYEQYF. Using reference TRBV7-2 and TRBJ2-7 for the parts outside the CDR3, the full variable domain is GAGVSQSPSNKVTEKGKDVELRCDPISGHTALYWYRQSLGQGLEFLIYFQGNSAPDKSGLPSDRFSAERTGGSVSTLTIQRTQQEDSAVYLCASSFDRDYEQYFGPGTRLTVT.

Concerning this clone: At one of its ends the junction is not consistent with the germline gene, which may arise from a read error. V gene TRBV19 combines with J gene TRBJ1-6, with TRBD1 matching over 7 bases. Germline V gene data show CDR1 as LNHDA and CDR2 as SQIVND (reference sequence). The CDR3 covers 11 residues. CDR3 in amino acids: CASSRGDRLDF. In nucleotides, the CDR3 is TGTGCCAGTAGCAGGGGGGACCGACTCGACTTT.

The chain is built from TRBV28 and TRBJ1-6, with 7 bases aligning to TRBD1. The CDR3 is 14 amino acids. With V trimmed by 6 bases and J by 8 bases, 7 bases remained unmatched. Germline V lookup: CDR1 MDHEN, CDR2 SYDVKM. CDR3 amino acids: CASSNRGLDSPLHF. The CDR3 DNA follows: TGTGCCAGCAGCAACAGGGGACTAGATTCACCCCTCCACTTT.

The chain couples TRBV4-1 to TRBJ2-6; 11 positions match TRBD1. Trimming cost V 0 bases and J 3 bases; bases outside gene matches: 10. The CDR3 is made up of 20 amino acids. The germline CDR1 and CDR2 sequences are MGHRA and YSYEKL. CDR3 residues: CASSQDFRTGGRHGANVLTF. The CDR3 DNA reads TGCGCCAGCAGCCAAGATTTTCGGACAGGGGGCCGGCATGGGGCCAACGTCCTGACTTTC.

The chain uses TRBV7-2 and TRBJ2-3, with 9 bases lining up with TRBD1. Germline values: CDR1 SGHTA, CDR2 FQGNSA. The J segment lost 3 bases and the V segment lost 1 base, leaving 11 bases of the junction unmatched. This CDR3 is 18 amino acids long. The CDR3: CASSLGTGTGLGTDTQYF. Here the CDR3 DNA reads TGTGCCAGCAGCTTAGGGACCGGGACAGGGTTAGGGACAGATACGCAGTATTTT.

The chain employs TRBV2 and TRBJ2-3, with D maybe TRBD1 (5 bases). The V and J ends lost 5 bases and 8 bases respectively, with 20 bases between them. CDR3 length equals 15 residues. The germline V gene encodes CDR1 SNHLY and CDR2 FYNNEI. The CDR3 region is CASSQLGVGAVTQYF. CDR3 nucleotide sequence: TGTGCCAGCAGTCAGCTTGGGGTAGGGGCGGTTACGCAGTATTTT.

The chain has TRBV7-8 and TRBJ1-2; TRBD1 might be the D (5 bases). Trimming removed 1 base at V and 8 bases at J, with 14 bases between. The germline V gene encodes CDR1 SGHVS and CDR2 FQNEAQ. The CDR3 contains 14 residues. The CDR3 protein is CASSLGAGPMGYTF. The CDR3 DNA reads TGTGCCAGCAGCTTAGGTGCAGGGCCTATGGGCTACACCTTC. Based on the CDR3 plus reference TRBV7-8 and TRBJ1-2, the full variable domain is GAGVSQSPRYKVAKRGQDVALRCDPISGHVSLFWYQQALGQGPEFLTYFQNEAQLDKSGLPSDRFFAERPEGSVSTLKIQRTQQEDSAVYLCASSLGAGPMGYTFGSGTRLTVV.

The chain recombines TRBV24-1 with TRBJ1-3; no reliable D call. The V and J ends lost 5 bases and 0 bases respectively, with 28 bases between them. The length of the CDR3 is 21 residues. Germline V gives CDR1 KGHDR, CDR2 SFDVKD. Written as DNA, the CDR3 is TGTGCCACCAGTGCCCCAGCCCACAAATGCCCGACGGGAAACTCTGGAAACACCATATATTTT. As protein: CATSAPAHKCPTGNSGNTIYF.

The V call is TRBV5-4, the J call TRBJ1-6; a possible D gene is TRBD1 (5 bases). CDR3 length equals 16 residues. CDR1 is SGHNT and CDR2 is YYREEE in the germline V gene (reference sequence). Trimming left V 0 bases short and J 9 bases short, with 16 bases between. The CDR3 region is CASSLVGGPSGSPLHF. The CDR3 coding sequence is TGTGCCAGCAGCTTGGTGGGGGGTCCAAGCGGTTCACCCCTCCACTTT.

Notes on this clone: Different DNA sequences within this sample yield the same CDR3. The chain carries TRBV20-1 and TRBJ1-1; D call uncertain. Germline-derived CDR1 and CDR2 are DFQATT and SNEGSKA (reference sequence). The V and J ends lost 5 bases and 1 base respectively, with 5 bases between them. CDR3 length equals 11 residues. CDR3 nucleotides: TGCAGTGCTCCAGGGAACACTGAAGCTTTCTTT. Translating gives CSAPGNTEAFF.

The J gene is TRBJ2-4, the V gene TRBV7-2; 7 positions agree with TRBD1. Germline values: CDR1 SGHTA, CDR2 FQGNSA. Losses at the gene ends were 3 bases for V and 2 bases for J; bases not matched to a gene: 1. The CDR3 has 14 amino acids. This CDR3 is CASSLTGTKNIQYF. For the CDR3, the DNA is TGTGCCAGCAGCTTGACAGGGACCAAAAACATTCAGTACTTC.

The genes are TRBV6-1 and TRBJ2-2, with D maybe TRBD1 (6 bases). The germline V and J ends were trimmed by 1 base and 1 base, with 10 bases remaining between them. Germline values: CDR1 MNHNS, CDR2 SASEGT. The CDR3 runs 16 residues. The CDR3 loop is CASSEVLGGNTGELFF. The CDR3 DNA follows: TGTGCCAGCAGTGAAGTATTAGGGGGGAACACCGGGGAGCTGTTTTTT.

The chain carries TRBV29-1 and TRBJ2-5, with 8 bases identical to TRBD2. In germline, CDR1 is SQVTM, CDR2 ANQGSEA. This CDR3 is 14 amino acids long. V was clipped by 7 bases and J by 2 bases; unmatched bases: 9. This CDR3 is CSALPTGGQETQYF. The CDR3 coding sequence is TGCAGCGCCCTTCCTACGGGGGGGCAAGAGACCCAGTACTTC.

This rearrangement joins TRBV29-1 to TRBJ1-1, with D possibly TRBD1 on 6 matching bases. Germline CDR1 is SQVTM and CDR2 is ANQGSEA. Trimming pared 4 bases from V and 1 base from J, leaving 10 bases between. This CDR3 spans 13 amino acids. The DNA for the CDR3 is TGCAGCGTTGGATCAGGGGCGAACACTGAAGCTTTCTTT. Translating it yields CSVGSGANTEAFF.

This chain connects TRBV20-1 to TRBJ2-5, with 7 bases fitting TRBD1. The ends lost 3 bases at V and 3 bases at J; junction bases unmatched: 4. Germline CDR1 reads DFQATT; CDR2 reads SNEGSKA (reference sequence). The CDR3 covers 13 residues. The CDR3 DNA follows: TGCAGTGCTAGTGGAACAGGGGAAGAGACCCAGTACTTC. It codes for CSASGTGEETQYF.